The next 23 T cell receptor beta chains were all read from a single sample in a study of Graves' ophthalmopathy and Graves' hyperthyroidism. Amplification of the TCR beta CDR3 regions used RNA transcripts (as template). Scientists carried out first-round RT-PCR using HTBI primers and then a second-round multiplex PCR. TCRdb reprocessed the multiplex PCR reads via MiXCR and lists one record per CDR3 protein. The table lists about 390,000 distinct CDR3 sequences, roughly 15% of them singletons. Sample: peripheral blood. These receptors were obtained from an adult woman with stable Graves' hyperthyroidism.

This clonotype was counted many times. This chain connects TRBV4-2 to TRBJ2-7; D call uncertain. Per the germline V gene, CDR1 is LGHNA and CDR2 is YNFKEQ. The CDR3 is made up of 18 amino acids. V dropped 0 bases and J dropped 0 bases, with 18 bases sitting between them. The CDR3 reads CASSQDAGQRRYSYEQYF. CDR3 DNA: TGTGCCAGCAGCCAAGATGCCGGGCAGCGCCGGTACTCCTACGAGCAGTACTTC.

Many counts were recorded for this clonotype. This sequence joins TRBV7-9 and TRBJ1-2; D uncertain. The CDR3 is 13 residues long. The ends were cut back, 5 bases at V and 5 bases at J, with 12 bases in the middle. In germline, CDR1 is SEHNR, CDR2 FQNEAQ (reference sequence). CDR3 nucleotide sequence: TGTGCCAGCAGCCTTCTAGGGCCTTATGGCTACACCTTC. Protein sequence: CASSLLGPYGYTF.

This clonotype was seen a single time. The chain carries TRBV12-3 or TRBV12-4 and TRBJ2-6, with D perhaps matching TRBD2 (5 bases). V was pared by 6 bases and J by 2 bases, with 11 bases between. This CDR3 spans 15 amino acids. The DNA for the CDR3 is TGTGCCAGCAGCCAGGACGGGACTGGGGCCAACGTCCTGACTTTC. Translated, it gives CASSQDGTGANVLTF.

The gene calls are TRBV6-1 and TRBJ1-5; D gene uncertain. CDR3 length equals 15 residues. V was trimmed by 6 bases and J by 0 bases, leaving 12 bases between them. Germline CDR1 MNHNS, CDR2 SASEGT. The CDR3 spells CASRSVWDSNQPQHF. CDR3 in DNA: TGTGCCAGCAGATCGGTTTGGGATAGCAATCAGCCCCAGCATTTT.

This clonotype occurred many times. V gene TRBV28 combines with J gene TRBJ1-1; no clear D. V dropped 5 bases and J dropped 3 bases, with 19 bases sitting between them. The CDR3 consists of 16 residues. Germline V CDR1 and CDR2: MDHEN, SYDVKM. CDR3 DNA: TGTGCCAGCAGTACCGTTTTACAGCTTATGGACACTGAAGCTTTCTTT. Its protein is CASSTVLQLMDTEAFF.

This clonotype was recorded many times. The CDR3: CAWSVSGSPTGYTF. Written as DNA, the CDR3 is TGTGCCTGGAGTGTATCCGGGAGCCCGACGGGCTACACCTTC. The chain is built from TRBV30 and TRBJ1-2; D remains unclear. Germline assignment: CDR1 GTSNPN and CDR2 SVGIG (reference sequence). Deletions cut 0 bases from V and 8 bases from J, with 16 bases between. This CDR3 has 14 amino acids.

This clonotype came up a few times. With a much larger clone just one base away, this may be a read error. The chain carries TRBV7-3 and TRBJ1-6; 9 positions agree with TRBD1. The germline gives CDR1 SGHTA, CDR2 FQGTGA. CDR3 length: 15 amino acids. The CDR3: CAAPTGTGSNSHLHF. In DNA, the CDR3 is TGTGCCGCTCCCACCGGGACAGGGAGTAATTCACACCTCCACTTT.

In the case of this clonotype: A read error may explain this, as a much larger clone is one base away. The V and J genes are TRBV30 and TRBJ2-7; 9 bases map to TRBD1. The CDR3 has 12 residues. The germline V gene encodes CDR1 GTSNPN and CDR2 SVGIG (reference sequence). Unmatched junction bases numbered 2, after V lost 5 bases and J lost 3 bases. CDR3 DNA: TGTGCCTGGCGGGACAGGGTCTACGAGCAGTACTTC. It translates to CAWRDRVYEQYF.

This clonotype has at least ten counts. The chain links TRBV5-1 to TRBJ2-7; D gene unclear. This CDR3 region has 14 residues. Trimming removed 5 bases from V and 3 bases from J, with 15 bases in between. Germline CDR1 is SGHRS and CDR2 is YFSETQ. DNA of the CDR3: TGCGCCAGCAGTTACTCGGCCCCTCACTACGAGCAGTACTTC. Translating gives CASSYSAPHYEQYF.

This clonotype was detected ten times or more. CDR3: CASSLWGGPNTGELFF. In nucleotides, the CDR3 is TGTGCCAGCAGTTTATGGGGCGGGCCGAACACCGGGGAGCTGTTTTTT. The V and J genes are TRBV28 and TRBJ2-2, with D perhaps matching TRBD2 (5 bases). CDR1 is MDHEN, CDR2 SYDVKM, per germline. The CDR3 is made up of 16 amino acids. V lost 0 bases, J lost 0 bases, and 8 bases lay in between.

This clonotype was counted only a few times. A much larger clone lies one base from this, so it may be a read error. The CDR3 DNA follows: TGTGCCAGCAGCGTAGCGGAGGGGGCATCCTACGAGCAGTACTTC. It is translated as CASSVAEGASYEQYF. The chain is built from TRBV9 and TRBJ2-7, with D possibly matching TRBD1 (7 bases). Germline V gene data show CDR1 as SGDLS and CDR2 as YYNGEE. The CDR3 runs to 15 residues. Trimming stripped 0 bases from V and 1 base from J, with 11 bases between. The full variable domain, in which reference TRBV9 and TRBJ2-7 provide the parts outside the CDR3, is DSGVTQTPKHLITATGQRVTLRCSPRSGDLSVYWYQQSLDQGLQFLIQYYNGEERAKGNILERFSAQQFPDLHSELNLSSLELGDSALYFCASSVAEGASYEQYFGPGTRLTVT.

This clonotype was found many times. This chain links TRBV6-1 with TRBJ2-4; D is perhaps TRBD1 (6 bases). The CDR3 contains 14 residues. Germline loops: CDR1 MNHNS, CDR2 SASEGT. V lost 1 base and J lost 7, with 11 bases in between. The CDR3 sequence: CASSEGGLGNIQYF. CDR3 nucleotide sequence: TGTGCCAGCAGTGAAGGGGGGCTGGGGAACATTCAGTACTTC.

This clonotype was detected only once. Here the CDR3 reads CASRPGQGRQYV. DNA of the CDR3: TGTGCCAGTAGGCCGGGACAGGGAAGGCAGTACGTC. This chain uses TRBV19 with TRBJ2-7; 9 bases are shared with TRBD1. Unmatched junction bases numbered 6, after V lost 6 bases and J lost 9 bases. The CDR3 is made up of 12 amino acids. Germline V lookup: CDR1 LNHDA, CDR2 SQIVND (reference sequence).

This clonotype has at least ten counts. This chain uses TRBV6-1 with TRBJ1-2; no clear D gene. Deletions cut 5 bases from V and 6 bases from J, with 13 bases between. CDR1 is MNHNS and CDR2 is SASEGT in the germline V gene. The CDR3 covers 13 residues. The CDR3, as DNA: TGTGCCAGCAGTCCCCCCGGACGTAATGGCTACACCTTC. The encoded protein is CASSPPGRNGYTF.

This clonotype has more than one count but fewer than ten. The chain combines TRBV10-3 with TRBJ2-2, with D possibly being TRBD1 or TRBD2 (5 bases each). Germline CDR1 ENHRY, CDR2 SYGVKD. V was cut by 8 bases and J by 4 bases, with 20 bases left in between. CDR3 size: 16 residues. CDR3: CAIGSPGPHVTGELFF. CDR3 in DNA: TGTGCCATCGGCTCCCCGGGACCCCATGTCACCGGGGAGCTGTTTTTT.

V and J are TRBV12-3 or TRBV12-4 and TRBJ2-2, with unresolved D. The CDR3 length is 13 residues. V lost 8 bases and J 6 bases, leaving 13 bases between the germline ends. The CDR3 loop reads CASCNWGAGELFF. CDR3 coding DNA: TGTGCCAGCTGTAATTGGGGTGCCGGGGAGCTGTTTTTT.

This clonotype came up many times. The chain recombines TRBV27 with TRBJ1-1; D not certain. Trimming stripped 5 bases from V and 0 bases from J, with 7 bases between. CDR3 length: 13 residues. The germline V gene has CDR1 MNHEY and CDR2 SMNVEV (reference sequence). CDR3 amino acids: CASSIYLNTEAFF. For the CDR3, the DNA is TGTGCCAGCAGTATATACCTGAACACTGAAGCTTTCTTT.

Comment on this clonotype: Germline is not matched at one junction end, which may reflect a read error. The chain recombines TRBV6-1 with TRBJ2-4, with 10 bases lining up with TRBD2. Per germline, CDR1 MNHNS and CDR2 SASEGT. This CDR3 region has 18 residues. The CDR3 region has the DNA TGTGCCAGCAGTGAAGCATCCTGGACTAGCGGAGATTACAATGAGAAGTTCTTC. Translating it yields CASSEASWTSGDYNEKFF.

In its sample, this clonotype was seen many times. The chain couples TRBV28 to TRBJ1-5, with 7 bases fitting TRBD1. There are 15 residues in the CDR3. The V gene end was trimmed by 5 bases and the J gene end by 5 bases; junction bases not matched to a gene: 9. Germline-derived CDR1 and CDR2 are MDHEN and SYDVKM. CDR3 region: CASSERGRRDQPQHF. CDR3 bases: TGTGCCAGCAGTGAGAGGGGGCGCCGAGATCAGCCCCAGCATTTT.

This clonotype was found many times. The chain uses TRBV6-5 and TRBJ1-2; 7 positions agree with TRBD1. The CDR3 has 14 residues. CDR1 and CDR2 (germline): MNHEY, SVGAGI. The ends lost 0 bases at V and 6 bases at J; junction bases unmatched: 4. The CDR3 DNA follows: TGTGCCAGCAGTTACTCGGCGGGACAGAATGGCTACACCTTC. Protein product: CASSYSAGQNGYTF.

At least ten counts were recorded for this clonotype. The J gene is TRBJ2-7, the V gene TRBV11-2, with 10 bases aligning to TRBD1. The CDR3 has 15 residues. Germline lookup yields CDR1 SGHAT and CDR2 FQNNGV. V lost 5 bases and J lost 2; bases outside the gene matches: 6. CDR3 residues: CASSPRGTGAYEQYF. CDR3 coding DNA: TGTGCCAGCAGCCCGAGAGGGACAGGGGCCTACGAGCAGTACTTC.

In this sample, this clonotype turned up once. The CDR3 does not close with the conserved phenylalanine or tryptophan, likely indicating a read error. The chain carries TRBV12-3 or TRBV12-4 and TRBJ2-7; D is tentatively TRBD1 or TRBD2 (5 bases each). CDR3 length: 14 residues. V lost 3 bases to trimming and J lost 1 base, with 10 bases between them. The CDR3 sequence: CASSLRGFSYEQYY. CDR3 in DNA: TGTGCCAGCAGTTTGAGGGGATTTTCCTACGAGCAGTACTAC.

There are many counts of this clonotype. The chain carries TRBV7-6 and TRBJ2-5; 9 bases align to TRBD2. The V gene's germline CDR1 is SGHVS and CDR2 FNYEAQ. CDR3 length equals 15 residues. Trimming took 2 bases from V and 9 from J; bases not matched to a gene: 10. The chain's CDR3 is CASSLSTSGLEAQYF. In DNA form, the CDR3 reads TGTGCCAGCAGCTTAAGTACTAGCGGGTTGGAGGCCCAGTACTTC.